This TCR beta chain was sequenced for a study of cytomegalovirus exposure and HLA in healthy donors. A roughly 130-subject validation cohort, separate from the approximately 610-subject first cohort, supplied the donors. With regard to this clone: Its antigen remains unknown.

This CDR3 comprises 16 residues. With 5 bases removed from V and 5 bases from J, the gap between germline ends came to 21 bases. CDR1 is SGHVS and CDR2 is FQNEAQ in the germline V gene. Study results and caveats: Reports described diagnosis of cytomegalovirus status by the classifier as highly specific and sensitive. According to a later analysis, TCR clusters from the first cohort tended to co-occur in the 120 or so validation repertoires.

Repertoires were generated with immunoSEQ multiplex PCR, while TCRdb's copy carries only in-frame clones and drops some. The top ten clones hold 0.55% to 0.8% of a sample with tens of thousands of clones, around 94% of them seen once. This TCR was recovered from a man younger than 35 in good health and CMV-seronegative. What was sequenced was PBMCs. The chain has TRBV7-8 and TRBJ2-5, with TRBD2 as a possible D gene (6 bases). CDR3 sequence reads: CASSPARDSLRETQYF. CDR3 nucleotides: TGTGCCAGCAGCCCCGCACGGGACTCCCTGAGGGAGACCCAGTACTTC.